This note documents a single T cell receptor (beta chain) sequence. The target of this receptor is not known. No quality values exist for individual bases; no much larger clone is one base distant. A single peripheral blood draw of about 116 mL on average was collected from each donor into heparinised tubes. Naive, central memory, regulatory and stem cell-like memory CD4+ T cells were sorted on a BD FACSAria II using a panel including CD45RO, CCR7, CD25, CD127, CD95 and CD27. All sorted populations exceeded 95% purity. Right away, PBMCs were isolated by Lymphoprep density gradient centrifugation and were stained directly, with no culture step. Samples were stained and sorted in pairs, with one healthy donor and one patient per experiment, so that batch effects were minimized. These data are taken from a study of beta chain features in type 1 diabetes (dated by TCRdb to 2016 to 2019). Notes on the research overall: Patients and healthy donors did not differ in mean age, gender distribution, total cell number or subset yield. A total of roughly 99 million sorted cells were examined across all samples, and the number of cells per subset was strongly correlated with RNA yield. Regulatory and stem cell-like memory subsets were isolated from only 8 patients and roughly 8 healthy donors, whereas naive and central memory subsets came from all 28 donors. In the study, TCRB repertoires of sorted circulating CD4+ T cell subsets from recently diagnosed type 1 diabetes patients were compared with those of matched healthy donors. General findings and caveats noted by the study authors: Naive, central memory and regulatory TCRB repertoires appeared to be more alike among patients than among healthy donors. PCR might favor shorter templates, but patient and control samples were amplified and corrected together, so any skew would affect both groups equally. Because the HLA sub-analyses included only small numbers of individuals, any influence of HLA type on TCRB rearrangement was left unresolved. Fewer insertions and more nucleotide deletions at VDJ recombination sites were observed in patients with type 1 diabetes, implying thymic rearrangement abnormalities. Because cDNA rather than genomic DNA was sequenced, highly expressing activated cells could have been over-represented, although no difference in activation and CD3 levels was found between groups. A moderate but significant shortening of TCRB CDR3 length was observed in type 1 diabetes patients in all four CD4+ subsets.

CDR1 and CDR2, looked up from the germline V gene (reference sequence), are MNHEY and SMNVEV. V and J lose 3 bases and 7 bases, and a span of 12 bases separates them. Measured from the cysteine to the phenylalanine, the CDR3 is 13 residues long. Only CDR3 DNA is held: 39 bases, read in frame from base 1. The High Capacity cDNA Reverse Transcription Kit was used to reverse transcribe all of the isolated RNA, meaning that expressed TCRB transcripts were what got sequenced. Deep immunoSEQ sequencing was performed on naive, central memory and regulatory T cell samples, with an average of around 3.4 million total reads per sample. Sorted cells were lysed in RLT buffer, and RNA was extracted using DNase-treated RNeasy Micro or Mini kits according to cell number. Each cell subset was processed on its own to prevent cross-contamination, while patient and healthy donor samples were processed together. The immunoSEQ multiplex PCR was used to amplify TCRB sequences from cDNA, generating 87-bp fragments that spanned the CDR3 region. Sequencing of the amplicons was performed on the Illumina HiSeq platform. In the paper's pipeline: Synthetic template baselines were used to correct PCR bias computationally, reads within Hamming distance 2 were collapsed together, and singletons that could not be merged were discarded. By aligning reads against IMGT, V, D and J genes, CDR3 length, and insertions or deletions at six rearrangement sites were assigned. Clonotype counts were normalized to sorted cell number within each subset before computing true diversity and Gini coefficients with the tcR R package. The overlap coefficient, calculated on TCRB nucleotide sequences, was used to measure repertoire sharing. Here the immuneACCESS table is served through TCRdb, limited to in-frame sequences with V and J called. Missing clones are a known gap in these copies; in checked studies unresolved V genes cover under half, and the rest lacks a known reason. That table gives V, J and clone size, and the DNA gave D and trimming. This sample has roughly 290,000 clones in its table, and 7% to 9% of those were observed once. Approximately 1% of the sample rests with the top ten.

The TCR originated in a young woman in good health. The sample comprised central memory CD4+ T cells from blood. The chain was built from TRBV27 and TRBJ1-2, with the D gene too uncertain to name. CDR3 sequence: CASSLTGWRGYTF. The nucleotide sequence is given as TGTGCCAGCAGTTTGACGGGATGGCGTGGCTACACCTTC.